This TCR beta chain stems from a study of cytomegalovirus exposure and HLA in healthy donors. V was shortened by 5 bases and J by 4 bases, with 17 bases between the two germline ends. CDR3 size: 15 residues. Germline lookup yields CDR1 SGHVS and CDR2 FQNEAQ. Study findings and constraints: The later analysis indicated that the majority of CMV-associated TCR beta chains appeared HLA-restricted.

As for this clone: Antigen unknown.

Primers: 60 Vbeta forward and 13 Jbeta reverse. The repertoire was sequenced with immunoSEQ multiplex PCR; TCRdb's copy has only in-frame clones and lacks some. The repertoire holds about 140,000 clones, 79% seen once, with 2.5% to 3.5% in the top ten. The source of this sequence is a female donor in good health and CMV-seronegative. Sequences were obtained from PBMCs. The V call is TRBV7-8, the J call TRBJ2-5; maybe TRBD1 (6 bases). Here the CDR3 DNA reads TGTGCCAGCAGCCAGATAACAGGGTATGGAGAGACCCAGTACTTC. Encoded protein: CASSQITGYGETQYF.